The present T cell receptor (beta chain) was sequenced within a study of blood T cell repertoires in COVID-19. Study summary: Italy, Spain and the United States were the sources of the convalescent and acute COVID-19 samples.

TCRdb's copy holds only in-frame clones and misses some; the assay was immunoSEQ multiplex PCR. In the table there are more than 400,000 clones, roughly 87% of which are singletons. Germline CDR1 and CDR2: SEHNR and FQNEAQ (reference sequence). CDR3 length: 15 amino acids. Trimming stripped 3 bases from V and 1 base from J, with 12 bases between. The specimen was PBMCs or T cells enriched from blood (not recorded which). V is TRBV7-9 and J is TRBJ2-5; tentatively, D is TRBD2 (6 bases). The source of this sequence is a woman aged 18-29 years who had recovered from COVID-19. The CDR3 loop reads CASSFGLLAQETQYF. The CDR3 DNA reads TGTGCCAGCAGCTTTGGATTACTAGCCCAAGAGACCCAGTACTTC.